This is a list of T cell receptor beta chains from one sample in a study of early T cells in non-severe SARS-CoV-2 infection. A single record per CDR3 protein comes from TCRdb applying MiXCR to the 5' RACE reads. The table lists about 50,000 distinct CDR3 sequences, around 6.5% of them singletons. The sample in question was whole blood, obtained at baseline. These TCRs come from an adult who was a healthcare worker with PCR-confirmed SARS-CoV-2 infection or an uninfected control (not recorded which). Each CDR3 is given with its conserved first and last residue. A D gene is named only where the DNA matches it firmly. Clone sizes are given selectively: once, few, many, or a class where the clone is expanded.

size: few; J: TRBJ2-1; V: TRBV7-6; D: -; CDR3: CASSLFWSGAHNEQFF; DNA: TGTGCCAGCAGCTTATTTTGGTCCGGGGCCCACAATGAGCAGTTCTTC
size: few; J: TRBJ2-3; V: TRBV6-2/TRBV6-3; D: TRBD2; CDR3: CASTTSGGADTQYF; DNA: TGTGCCAGCACGACTAGCGGGGGGGCAGATACGCAGTATTTT
size: many; J: TRBJ2-7; V: TRBV6-6; D: TRBD2; CDR3: CASSSVRAGDEQYF; DNA: TGTGCCAGCAGTTCGGTTCGAGCGGGGGACGAGCAGTACTTC
size: -; J: TRBJ2-2; V: TRBV7-2; D: TRBD2; CDR3: CASSRTSGGAGSTGELFF; DNA: TGTGCCAGCAGCCGGACTAGCGGGGGGGCCGGGTCCACCGGGGAGCTGTTTTTT
size: -; J: TRBJ1-5; V: TRBV5-6; D: -; CDR3: CASSSGGGRVNQPQHF; DNA: TGTGCCAGCAGCTCTGGCGGGGGTCGGGTCAATCAGCCCCAGCATTTT
size: many; J: TRBJ2-3; V: TRBV7-9; D: -; CDR3: CASSSFTDTQYF; DNA: TGTGCCAGCAGCTCCTTCACAGATACGCAGTATTTT
size: few; J: TRBJ2-3; V: TRBV7-9; D: TRBD1; CDR3: CASSLAQGRGQDTQYF; DNA: TGTGCCAGCAGCTTAGCGCAGGGCAGGGGGCAAGATACGCAGTATTTT
size: few; J: TRBJ2-7; V: TRBV7-9; D: -; CDR3: CASSPTPLGDGVTYEQYF; DNA: TGTGCCAGCAGCCCCACACCACTTGGGGACGGGGTAACCTACGAGCAGTACTTC
size: -; J: TRBJ2-1; V: TRBV20-1; D: TRBD2; CDR3: CSARDRVAGANEQFF; DNA: TGCAGTGCTAGAGATCGAGTAGCGGGGGCAAATGAGCAGTTCTTC
size: many; J: TRBJ2-3; V: TRBV6-2/TRBV6-3; D: TRBD2; CDR3: CASSQGLATDTQYF; DNA: TGTGCCAGCAGCCAGGGACTAGCTACAGATACGCAGTATTTT
size: many; J: TRBJ1-1; V: TRBV12-5; D: -; CDR3: CASGQLQVVTGRSVNTEAFF; DNA: TGTGCTAGTGGGCAGCTCCAGGTAGTCACAGGGAGGTCAGTGAACACTGAAGCTTTCTTT
size: many; J: TRBJ1-1; V: TRBV6-6; D: -; CDR3: CASKPRGGGMNTEAFF; DNA: TGTGCCAGCAAACCCCGAGGGGGAGGCATGAACACTGAAGCTTTCTTT
size: few; J: TRBJ2-5; V: TRBV6-2/TRBV6-3; D: -; CDR3: CASTPQGERGQYF; DNA: TGTGCCAGCACCCCCCAGGGGGAGCGGGGGCAGTACTTC
size: few; J: TRBJ2-1; V: TRBV12-3/TRBV12-4; D: TRBD2; CDR3: CASTGSGAYNEQFF; DNA: TGTGCCAGCACGGGTAGCGGGGCTTACAATGAGCAGTTCTTC
size: -; J: TRBJ2-7; V: TRBV6-5; D: -; CDR3: CASSLDRLGGSEQYF; DNA: TGTGCCAGCAGTCTCGACCGGTTGGGTGGCAGCGAGCAGTACTTC
size: many; J: TRBJ2-7; V: TRBV29-1; D: -; CDR3: CSVLPHTSYEQYF; DNA: TGCAGCGTTTTGCCGCACACCTCCTACGAGCAGTACTTC
size: many; J: TRBJ2-7; V: TRBV28; D: -; CDR3: CASQLQARGDYEQYF; DNA: TGTGCCAGCCAACTCCAGGCCCGGGGAGATTACGAGCAGTACTTC
size: few; J: TRBJ2-7; V: TRBV5-1; D: -; CDR3: CASSRDSGYEQYF; DNA: TGCGCCAGCAGCCGGGACTCCGGTTACGAGCAGTACTTC
size: many; J: TRBJ2-6; V: TRBV7-2; D: -; CDR3: CASSPGQIGPLLGANVLTF; DNA: TGTGCCAGCAGCCCCGGACAGATCGGCCCTCTCTTGGGGGCCAACGTCCTGACTTTC
size: many; J: TRBJ1-5; V: TRBV20-1; D: -; CDR3: CSARKQEDSNQPQHF; DNA: TGCAGTGCTAGGAAACAGGAAGATAGCAATCAGCCCCAGCATTTT
size: few; J: TRBJ1-1; V: TRBV6-2/TRBV6-3; D: TRBD1; CDR3: CASSLTDREADTEAFF; DNA: TGTGCCAGCAGTCTTACGGACAGGGAAGCAGACACTGAAGCTTTCTTT
size: few; J: TRBJ1-1; V: TRBV12-3/TRBV12-4; D: -; CDR3: CASSRRDTEAFF; DNA: TGTGCCAGCAGTCGCCGGGACACTGAAGCTTTCTTT
size: many; J: TRBJ2-7; V: TRBV12-3/TRBV12-4; D: -; CDR3: CASSLAGREQYF; DNA: TGTGCCAGCAGTTTGGCAGGGAGAGAGCAGTACTTC
size: few; J: TRBJ2-6; V: TRBV11-3; D: -; CDR3: CASSFPKSSGANVLTF; DNA: TGTGCCAGCAGCTTCCCGAAGAGCTCTGGGGCCAACGTCCTGACTTTC
size: few; J: TRBJ2-1; V: TRBV24-1; D: -; CDR3: CATSGTAMDEQFF; DNA: TGTGCCACCAGTGGAACAGCAATGGATGAGCAGTTCTTC
size: few; J: TRBJ1-6; V: TRBV7-9; D: TRBD1; CDR3: CASAAGGDSPLHF; DNA: TGTGCCAGCGCCGCAGGGGGCGATTCACCCCTCCACTTT
size: many; J: TRBJ1-1; V: TRBV12-3/TRBV12-4; D: -; CDR3: CASSLNSKAFF; DNA: TGTGCCAGCAGCCTAAACAGTAAAGCTTTCTTT
size: few; J: TRBJ2-7; V: TRBV11-2; D: -; CDR3: CASSLDRGQPGEQYF; DNA: TGTGCCAGCAGCTTAGATCGAGGACAGCCGGGCGAGCAGTACTTC
size: -; J: TRBJ1-3; V: TRBV28; D: -; CDR3: CASRPEVTSGNTIYF; DNA: TGTGCCAGCAGACCCGAGGTTACCTCTGGAAACACCATATATTTT
size: -; J: TRBJ2-4; V: TRBV7-2; D: -; CDR3: CASSRGRFAKNIQYF; DNA: TGTGCCAGCAGCAGGGGCCGTTTTGCCAAAAACATTCAGTACTTC
size: many; J: TRBJ1-5; V: TRBV18; D: -; CDR3: CASSPRDRRDSNQPQHF; DNA: TGTGCCAGCTCACCCCGCGACAGAAGAGATAGCAATCAGCCCCAGCATTTT
size: -; J: TRBJ2-3; V: TRBV20-1; D: TRBD2; CDR3: CSARDPNSGVTDTRYF; DNA: TGCAGTGCTAGAGATCCCAATAGCGGGGTAACAGATACGCGGTATTTT
size: many; J: TRBJ2-4; V: TRBV29-1; D: TRBD1; CDR3: CSVGEVGQGKNIQYF; DNA: TGCAGCGTTGGGGAGGTTGGACAGGGTAAAAACATTCAGTACTTC
size: many; J: TRBJ2-6; V: TRBV4-2; D: -; CDR3: CASSQVLGSGANVLTF; DNA: TGTGCCAGCAGCCAAGTATTGGGCTCTGGGGCCAACGTCCTGACTTTC
size: many; J: TRBJ1-5; V: TRBV6-5; D: -; CDR3: CASSYGSNQPQHF; DNA: TGTGCCAGCAGTTACGGGAGCAATCAGCCCCAGCATTTT
size: few; J: TRBJ2-2; V: TRBV18; D: -; CDR3: CASSPTGPYTGELFF; DNA: TGTGCCAGCTCACCCACCGGACCGTACACCGGGGAGCTGTTTTTT
size: many; J: TRBJ1-5; V: TRBV19; D: -; CDR3: CASRGPNSNQPQHF; DNA: TGTGCCAGTAGGGGACCTAATAGCAATCAGCCCCAGCATTTT
size: few; J: TRBJ1-4; V: TRBV7-2; D: -; CDR3: CASSPRGGSSEKLFF; DNA: TGTGCCAGCAGCCCCCGGGGGGGCTCGAGTGAAAAACTGTTTTTT
size: -; J: TRBJ2-7; V: TRBV7-9; D: -; CDR3: CASSLGGGPYEQYF; DNA: TGTGCCAGCAGCTTGGGTGGGGGACCCTACGAGCAGTACTTC
size: few; J: TRBJ2-3; V: TRBV2; D: -; CDR3: CASRKLADTQYF; DNA: TGTGCCAGCAGAAAACTGGCAGATACGCAGTATTTT
size: many; J: TRBJ2-2; V: TRBV27; D: -; CDR3: CASSLRQLTGELFF; DNA: TGTGCCAGCAGTTTAAGGCAGCTCACCGGGGAGCTGTTTTTT
size: few; J: TRBJ2-3; V: TRBV11-2; D: TRBD2; CDR3: CASSLVWTSGGPSTDTQYF; DNA: TGTGCCAGCAGCTTAGTGTGGACTAGCGGGGGACCTAGCACAGATACGCAGTATTTT
size: few; J: TRBJ1-1; V: TRBV7-2; D: -; CDR3: CASSLVAGTEAFF; DNA: TGTGCCAGCAGCTTAGTTGCAGGCACTGAAGCTTTCTTT
size: few; J: TRBJ1-1; V: TRBV12-3/TRBV12-4; D: TRBD1; CDR3: CASSFLDRRKTEAFF; DNA: TGTGCCAGCAGTTTTCTGGACAGGCGGAAGACTGAAGCTTTCTTT
size: few; J: TRBJ2-7; V: TRBV7-3; D: TRBD1; CDR3: CASSRSRTGSEQYF; DNA: TGTGCCAGCAGCCGAAGTAGGACAGGGAGCGAGCAGTACTTC
size: many; J: TRBJ2-4; V: TRBV20-1; D: -; CDR3: CSAGDSENIQYF; DNA: TGCAGTGCTGGAGACAGTGAAAACATTCAGTACTTC
size: many; J: TRBJ2-1; V: TRBV20-1; D: -; CDR3: CSARDLRGHNEQFF; DNA: TGCAGTGCTAGAGATCTCCGCGGACACAATGAGCAGTTCTTC
size: -; J: TRBJ2-1; V: TRBV29-1; D: TRBD1; CDR3: CSGGQSHEQFF; DNA: TGCAGCGGGGGACAGTCGCATGAGCAGTTCTTC
size: many; J: TRBJ2-7; V: TRBV29-1; D: -; CDR3: CSVVGEIRSSYEQYF; DNA: TGCAGCGTTGTGGGTGAAATTCGGAGCTCCTACGAGCAGTACTTC
size: few; J: TRBJ2-3; V: TRBV9; D: TRBD1; CDR3: CASSAEGAYTDTQYF; DNA: TGTGCCAGCAGCGCCGAGGGGGCCTACACAGATACGCAGTATTTT
size: many; J: TRBJ2-7; V: TRBV20-1; D: -; CDR3: CSASLRGASYEQYF; DNA: TGCAGTGCTAGTCTCCGGGGGGCTTCCTACGAGCAGTACTTC
size: many; J: TRBJ1-2; V: TRBV12-3/TRBV12-4; D: -; CDR3: CASSPRGVGHGYTF; DNA: TGTGCCAGCAGTCCGCGCGGGGTAGGGCATGGCTACACCTTC
size: few; J: TRBJ2-1; V: TRBV20-1; D: TRBD1; CDR3: CSTPGQGNNEQFF; DNA: TGCAGTACGCCGGGACAGGGAAACAATGAGCAGTTCTTC
size: many; J: TRBJ1-1; V: TRBV29-1; D: TRBD1; CDR3: CSVGGQMNTEAFF; DNA: TGCAGCGTGGGGGGACAGATGAACACTGAAGCTTTCTTT
size: many; J: TRBJ2-2; V: TRBV2; D: -; CDR3: CASRPWGESGELFF; DNA: TGTGCCAGCCGACCCTGGGGGGAGTCCGGGGAGCTGTTTTTT
size: many; J: TRBJ2-7; V: TRBV7-2; D: -; CDR3: CASSSASEQYF; DNA: TGTGCCAGCAGCTCAGCGTCCGAGCAGTACTTC
size: few; J: TRBJ1-1; V: TRBV6-2/TRBV6-3; D: -; CDR3: CASSYTVKNTEAFF; DNA: TGTGCCAGCAGTTACACAGTGAAGAACACTGAAGCTTTCTTT
size: -; J: TRBJ2-1; V: TRBV12-3/TRBV12-4; D: TRBD1; CDR3: CASSSRTGAREQFF; DNA: TGTGCCAGCAGTTCCCGGACAGGGGCGAGGGAGCAGTTCTTC